This T cell receptor (beta chain) is from a study of early T cells in non-severe SARS-CoV-2 infection. About the research overall: The input, bulk RNA from unsorted whole blood, was sequenced, and chains were unpaired. Study conclusions and caveats: Using VDJdb, the matching emphasized anti-spike CD8 responses while missing private and CD4 specificities.

Unique molecular identifiers (one per individual cDNA molecule) were attached. Using its own MiXCR run on the 5' RACE reads, TCRdb lists one record per CDR3 protein. This table holds about 47,000 distinct CDR3 sequences, roughly 9.6% found once. This clonotype has only a few counts. Its matching antigen is unknown. Germline loops: CDR1 SGDLS, CDR2 YYNGEE. V shed 4 bases and J shed 4 bases, with 9 bases lying between them. The CDR3 has 13 residues. This rearrangement joins TRBV9 to TRBJ1-3; D uncertain. The source material was whole blood. The source of this sequence is an adult who was a healthcare worker with PCR-confirmed SARS-CoV-2 infection or an uninfected control (not recorded which). The CDR3 sequence is CASSFPPGNTIYF. The CDR3 DNA reads as TGTGCCAGCAGCTTTCCCCCGGGAAACACCATATATTTT.